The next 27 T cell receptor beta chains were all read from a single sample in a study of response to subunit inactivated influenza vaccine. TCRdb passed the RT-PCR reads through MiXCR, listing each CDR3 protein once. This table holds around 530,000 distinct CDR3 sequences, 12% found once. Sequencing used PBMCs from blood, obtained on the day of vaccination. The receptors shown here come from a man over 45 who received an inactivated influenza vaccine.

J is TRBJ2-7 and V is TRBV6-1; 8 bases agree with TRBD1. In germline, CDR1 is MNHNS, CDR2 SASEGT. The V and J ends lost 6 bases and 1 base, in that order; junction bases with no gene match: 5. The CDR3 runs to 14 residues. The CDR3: CASRGRGHSYEQYF. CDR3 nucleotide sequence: TGTGCCAGCAGGGGCAGGGGGCATTCCTACGAGCAGTACTTC.

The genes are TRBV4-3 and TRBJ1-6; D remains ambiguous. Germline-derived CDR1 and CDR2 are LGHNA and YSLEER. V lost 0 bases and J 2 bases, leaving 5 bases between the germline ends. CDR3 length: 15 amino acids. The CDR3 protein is CASSQDWTYNSPLHF. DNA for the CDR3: TGCGCCAGCAGCCAAGATTGGACCTATAATTCACCCCTCCACTTT.

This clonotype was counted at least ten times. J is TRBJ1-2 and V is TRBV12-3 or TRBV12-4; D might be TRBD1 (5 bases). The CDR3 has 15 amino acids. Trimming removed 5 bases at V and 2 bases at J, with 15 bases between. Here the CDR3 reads CASSPTGNENYGYTF. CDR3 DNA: TGTGCCAGCAGTCCCACAGGTAACGAAAACTATGGCTACACCTTC.

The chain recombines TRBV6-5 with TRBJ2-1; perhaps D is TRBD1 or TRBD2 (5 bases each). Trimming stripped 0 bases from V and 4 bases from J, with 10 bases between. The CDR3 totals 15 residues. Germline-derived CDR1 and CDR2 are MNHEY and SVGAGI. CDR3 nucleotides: TGTGCCAGCAGTTACTCGAGGGGACGGTACAATGAGCAGTTCTTC. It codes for CASSYSRGRYNEQFF.

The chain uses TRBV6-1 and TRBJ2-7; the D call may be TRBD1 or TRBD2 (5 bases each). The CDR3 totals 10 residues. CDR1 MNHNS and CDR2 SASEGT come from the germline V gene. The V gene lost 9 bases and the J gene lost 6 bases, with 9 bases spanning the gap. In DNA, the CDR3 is TGTGCCAGTGGGGGTCCCGAGCAGTACTTC. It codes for CASGGPEQYF.

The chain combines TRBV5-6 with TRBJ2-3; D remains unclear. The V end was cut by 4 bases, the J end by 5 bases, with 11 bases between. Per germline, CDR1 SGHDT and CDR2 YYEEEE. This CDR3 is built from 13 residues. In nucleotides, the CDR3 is TGTGCCAGCAGCGACGGAGCGTTAGATACGCAGTATTTT. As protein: CASSDGALDTQYF.

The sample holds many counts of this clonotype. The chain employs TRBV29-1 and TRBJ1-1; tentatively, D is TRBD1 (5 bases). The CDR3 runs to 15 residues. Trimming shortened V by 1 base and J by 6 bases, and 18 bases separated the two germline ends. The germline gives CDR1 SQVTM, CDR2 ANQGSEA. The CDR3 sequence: CSVEAWGGWYAEAFF. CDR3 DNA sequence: TGCAGCGTTGAAGCCTGGGGCGGTTGGTACGCTGAAGCTTTCTTT.

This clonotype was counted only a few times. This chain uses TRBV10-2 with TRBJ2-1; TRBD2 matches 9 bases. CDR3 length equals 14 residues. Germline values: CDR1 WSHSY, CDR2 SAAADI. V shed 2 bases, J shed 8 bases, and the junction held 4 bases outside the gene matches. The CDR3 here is CASSEAGGRYEQFF. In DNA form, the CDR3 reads TGCGCCAGCAGTGAGGCGGGGGGGCGCTATGAGCAGTTCTTC.

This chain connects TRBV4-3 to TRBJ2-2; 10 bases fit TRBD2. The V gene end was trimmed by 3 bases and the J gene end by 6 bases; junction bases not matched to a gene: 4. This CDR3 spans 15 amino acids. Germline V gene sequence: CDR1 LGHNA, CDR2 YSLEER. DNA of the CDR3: TGCGCCAGCAGCCAGACCCTAGCGGGGGCCGGGGAGCTGTTTTTT. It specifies CASSQTLAGAGELFF.

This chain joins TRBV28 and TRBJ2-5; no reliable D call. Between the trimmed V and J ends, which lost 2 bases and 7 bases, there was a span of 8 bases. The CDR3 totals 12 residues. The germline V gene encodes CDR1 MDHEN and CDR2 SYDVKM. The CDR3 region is CASSLARATQYF. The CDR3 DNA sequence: TGTGCCAGCAGTTTAGCCCGCGCGACCCAGTACTTC.

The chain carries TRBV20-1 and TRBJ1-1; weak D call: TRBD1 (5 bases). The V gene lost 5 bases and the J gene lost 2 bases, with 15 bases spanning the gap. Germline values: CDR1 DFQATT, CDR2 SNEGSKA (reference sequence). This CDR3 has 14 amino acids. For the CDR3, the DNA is TGCAGTGCTCCCGCGCAGGGAAGAAACACTGAAGCTTTCTTT. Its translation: CSAPAQGRNTEAFF.

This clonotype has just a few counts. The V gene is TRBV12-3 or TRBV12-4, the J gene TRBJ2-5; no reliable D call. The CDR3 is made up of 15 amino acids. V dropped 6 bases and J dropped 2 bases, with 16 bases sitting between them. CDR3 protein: CASSPPRHLQETQYF. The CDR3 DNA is TGTGCCAGCAGCCCCCCCAGGCACCTACAAGAGACCCAGTACTTC.

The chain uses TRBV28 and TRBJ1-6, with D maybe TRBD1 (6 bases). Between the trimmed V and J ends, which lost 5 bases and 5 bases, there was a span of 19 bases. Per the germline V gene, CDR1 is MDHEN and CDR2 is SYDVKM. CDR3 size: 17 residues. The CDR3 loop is CASSPPTGSTHNSPLHF. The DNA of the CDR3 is TGTGCCAGCAGTCCCCCAACAGGGAGTACGCATAATTCACCCCTCCACTTT.

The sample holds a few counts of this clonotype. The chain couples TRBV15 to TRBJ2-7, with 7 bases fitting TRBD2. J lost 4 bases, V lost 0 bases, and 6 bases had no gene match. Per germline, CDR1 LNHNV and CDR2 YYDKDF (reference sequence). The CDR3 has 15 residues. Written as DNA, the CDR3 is TGTGCCACCAGCAGAGAATGGGGGGGAGTATACGAGCAGTACTTC. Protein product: CATSREWGGVYEQYF.

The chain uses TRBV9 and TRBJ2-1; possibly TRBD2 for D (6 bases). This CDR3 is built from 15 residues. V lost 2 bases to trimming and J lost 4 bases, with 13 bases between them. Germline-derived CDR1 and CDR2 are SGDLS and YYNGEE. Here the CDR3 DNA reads TGTGCCAGCAGCGTCGGGGGTCGAACGTACAATGAGCAGTTCTTC. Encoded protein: CASSVGGRTYNEQFF.

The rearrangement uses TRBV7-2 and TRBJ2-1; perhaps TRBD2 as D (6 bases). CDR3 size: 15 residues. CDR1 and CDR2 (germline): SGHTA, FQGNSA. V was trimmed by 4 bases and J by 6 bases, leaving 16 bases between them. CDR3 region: CASSYVGGSGNEQFF. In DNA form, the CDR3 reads TGTGCCAGCAGCTACGTGGGGGGATCCGGCAATGAGCAGTTCTTC.

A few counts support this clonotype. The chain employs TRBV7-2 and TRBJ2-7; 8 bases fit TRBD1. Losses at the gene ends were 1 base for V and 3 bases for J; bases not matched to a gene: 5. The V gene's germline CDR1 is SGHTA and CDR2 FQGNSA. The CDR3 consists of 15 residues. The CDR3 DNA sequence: TGTGCCAGCAGCTTAGAACGGACAGGGCTCTACGAGCAGTACTTC. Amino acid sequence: CASSLERTGLYEQYF.

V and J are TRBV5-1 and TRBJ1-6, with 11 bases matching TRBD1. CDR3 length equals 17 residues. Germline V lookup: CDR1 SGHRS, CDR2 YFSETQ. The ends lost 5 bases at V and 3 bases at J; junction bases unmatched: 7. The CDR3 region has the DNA TGCGCCAGCAGGTCTGCGGACAGGGGGCTCTATAATTCACCCCTCCACTTT. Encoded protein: CASRSADRGLYNSPLHF.

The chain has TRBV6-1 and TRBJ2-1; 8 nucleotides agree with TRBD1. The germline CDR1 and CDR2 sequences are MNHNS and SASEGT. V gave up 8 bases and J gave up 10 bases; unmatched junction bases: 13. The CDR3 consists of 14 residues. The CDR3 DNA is TGTGCCAGCCGTGCCGGGACAGGCCCCTTAGAGCAGTTCTTC. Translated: CASRAGTGPLEQFF.

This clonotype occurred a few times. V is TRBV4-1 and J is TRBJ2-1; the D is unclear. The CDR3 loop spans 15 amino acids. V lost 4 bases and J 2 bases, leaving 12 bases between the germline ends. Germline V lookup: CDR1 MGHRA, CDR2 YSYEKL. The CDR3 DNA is TGCGCCAGCAGCCTCCTGCAAACTACCTACAATGAGCAGTTCTTC. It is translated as CASSLLQTTYNEQFF.

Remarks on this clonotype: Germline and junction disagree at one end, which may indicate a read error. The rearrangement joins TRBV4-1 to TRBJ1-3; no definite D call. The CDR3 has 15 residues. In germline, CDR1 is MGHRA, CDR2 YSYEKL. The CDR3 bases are TGCACCAGCAGCCAAGGACTGATCTCTGGAAACACCATATATTTT. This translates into CTSSQGLISGNTIYF.

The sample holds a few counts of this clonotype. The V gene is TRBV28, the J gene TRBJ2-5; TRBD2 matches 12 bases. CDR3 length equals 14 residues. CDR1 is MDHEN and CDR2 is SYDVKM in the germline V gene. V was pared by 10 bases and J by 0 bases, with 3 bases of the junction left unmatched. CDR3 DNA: TGTGCCACCGGACTAGCGGGATACCAAGAGACCCAGTACTTC. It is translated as CATGLAGYQETQYF.

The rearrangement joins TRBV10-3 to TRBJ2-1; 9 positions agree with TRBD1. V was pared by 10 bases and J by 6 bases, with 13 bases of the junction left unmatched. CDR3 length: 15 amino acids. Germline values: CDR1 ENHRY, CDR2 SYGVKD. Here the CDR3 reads CATEMGQGGSNEQFF. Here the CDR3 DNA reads TGTGCCACAGAAATGGGACAGGGTGGATCCAATGAGCAGTTCTTC.

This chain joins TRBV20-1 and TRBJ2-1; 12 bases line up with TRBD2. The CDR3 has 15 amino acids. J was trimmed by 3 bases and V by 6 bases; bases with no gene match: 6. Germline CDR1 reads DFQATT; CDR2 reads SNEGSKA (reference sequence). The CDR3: CSANGLAGYYNEQFF. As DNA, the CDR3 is TGCAGTGCCAACGGACTAGCGGGGTACTACAATGAGCAGTTCTTC.

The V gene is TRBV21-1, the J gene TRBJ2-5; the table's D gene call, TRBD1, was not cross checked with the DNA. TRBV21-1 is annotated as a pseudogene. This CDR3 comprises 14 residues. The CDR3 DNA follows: TGTGCCAGCAGCCAAGGGGCGGTCGAAGAGACCCAGTACTTC. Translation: CASSQGAVEETQYF.

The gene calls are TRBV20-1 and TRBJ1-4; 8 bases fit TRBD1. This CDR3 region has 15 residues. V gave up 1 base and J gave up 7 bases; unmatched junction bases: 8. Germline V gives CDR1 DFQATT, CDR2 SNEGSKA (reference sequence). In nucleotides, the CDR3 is TGCAGTGCTAGAGTTCCCGGACAGGGAATTGAAAAACTGTTTTTT. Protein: CSARVPGQGIEKLFF.

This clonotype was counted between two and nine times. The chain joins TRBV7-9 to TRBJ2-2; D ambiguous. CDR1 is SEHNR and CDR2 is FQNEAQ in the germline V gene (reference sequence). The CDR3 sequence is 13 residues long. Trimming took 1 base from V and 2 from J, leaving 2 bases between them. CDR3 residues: CASSLDNTGELFF. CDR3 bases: TGTGCCAGCAGCTTAGACAACACCGGGGAGCTGTTTTTT. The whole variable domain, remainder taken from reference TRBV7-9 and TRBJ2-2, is DTGVSQNPRHKITKRGQNVTFRCDPISEHNRLYWYRQTLGQGPEFLTYFQNEAQLEKSRLLSDRFSAERPKGSFSTLEIQRTEQGDSAMYLCASSLDNTGELFFGEGSRLTVL.